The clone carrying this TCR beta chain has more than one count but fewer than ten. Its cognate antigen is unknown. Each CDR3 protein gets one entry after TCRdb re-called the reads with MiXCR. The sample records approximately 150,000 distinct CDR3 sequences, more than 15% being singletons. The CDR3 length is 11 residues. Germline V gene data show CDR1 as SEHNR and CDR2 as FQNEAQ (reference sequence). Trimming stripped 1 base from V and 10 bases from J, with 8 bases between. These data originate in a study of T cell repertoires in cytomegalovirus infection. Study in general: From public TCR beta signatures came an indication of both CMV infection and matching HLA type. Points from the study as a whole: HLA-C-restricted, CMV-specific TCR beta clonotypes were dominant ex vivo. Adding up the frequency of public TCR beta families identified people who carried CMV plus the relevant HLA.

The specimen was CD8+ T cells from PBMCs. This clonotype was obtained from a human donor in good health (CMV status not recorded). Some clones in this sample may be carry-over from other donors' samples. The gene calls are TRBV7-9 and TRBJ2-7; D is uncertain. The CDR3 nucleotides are TGTGCCAGCAGCTTAGATTTCGAACAGTACTTC. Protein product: CASSLDFEQYF.